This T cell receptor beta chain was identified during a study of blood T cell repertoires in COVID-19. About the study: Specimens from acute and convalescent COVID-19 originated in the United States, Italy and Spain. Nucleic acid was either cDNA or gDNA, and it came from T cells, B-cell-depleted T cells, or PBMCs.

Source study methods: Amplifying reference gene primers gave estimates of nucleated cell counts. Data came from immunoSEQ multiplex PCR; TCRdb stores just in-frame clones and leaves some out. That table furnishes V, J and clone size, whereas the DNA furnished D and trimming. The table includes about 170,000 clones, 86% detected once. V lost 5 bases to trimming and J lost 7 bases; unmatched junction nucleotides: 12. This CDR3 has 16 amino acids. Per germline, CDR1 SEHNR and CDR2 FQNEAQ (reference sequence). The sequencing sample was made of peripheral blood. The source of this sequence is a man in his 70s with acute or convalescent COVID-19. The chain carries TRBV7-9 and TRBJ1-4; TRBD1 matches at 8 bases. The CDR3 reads CASSLTAKTGVEKLFF. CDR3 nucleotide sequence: TGTGCCAGCAGCCTAACTGCGAAGACAGGGGTTGAAAAACTGTTTTTT.